Listed here are 28 T cell receptor beta chains from one sample, sequenced in a study of cytomegalovirus exposure and HLA in healthy donors. Primers for the PCR totalled 60 Vbeta and 13 Jbeta. Assay: immunoSEQ multiplex PCR; the TCRdb copy retains only in-frame clones and omits some. The sample lists around 200,000 clones; more than 60% were seen once. Sequenced input: PBMCs. These receptors came from a girl aged 2-15 years in good health and CMV-seronegative.

The chain has TRBV15 and TRBJ2-5; a possible D gene is TRBD2 (6 bases). Germline V gives CDR1 LNHNV, CDR2 YYDKDF (reference sequence). V was shortened by 4 bases and J by 1 base, with 10 bases between the two germline ends. The CDR3 totals 14 residues. The CDR3 loop reads CATSTRGLQETQYF. CDR3 nucleotides: TGTGCCACCAGCACCCGGGGACTCCAAGAGACCCAGTACTTC. Looking up the rest from reference TRBV15 and TRBJ2-5 gives the full variable domain: DAMVIQNPRYQVTQFGKPVTLSCSQTLNHNVMYWYQQKSSQAPKLLFHYYDKDFNNEADTPDNFQSRRPNTSFCFLDIRSPGLGDTAMYLCATSTRGLQETQYFGPGTRLLVL.

This clone was seen a single time. This chain joins TRBV19 and TRBJ2-7, with 11 nucleotides matching TRBD2. This CDR3 is 14 amino acids long. V gave up 9 bases and J gave up 1 base; unmatched junction bases: 5. Germline CDR1 LNHDA, CDR2 SQIVND (reference sequence). CDR3 DNA sequence: TGTGCCAGCAAGACTAGCGGGATATCCTACGAGCAGTACTTC. Translating gives CASKTSGISYEQYF. The full variable domain, its missing parts supplied by reference TRBV19 and TRBJ2-7, is DGGITQSPKYLFRKEGQNVTLSCEQNLNHDAMYWYRQDPGQGLRLIYYSQIVNDFQKGDIAEGYSVSREKKESFPLTVTSAQKNPTAFYLCASKTSGISYEQYFGPGTRLTVT.

The chain has TRBV5-1 and TRBJ1-2; 7 bases are shared with TRBD1. The V gene end was trimmed by 3 bases and the J gene end by 4 bases; junction bases not matched to a gene: 9. The CDR3 contains 15 residues. CDR1 and CDR2 from the germline V gene are SGHRS and YFSETQ. The CDR3 loop is CASSSRTGAGYGYTF. CDR3 DNA sequence: TGCGCCAGCAGCTCCAGAACAGGGGCGGGCTATGGCTACACCTTC. Full variable domain (remainder filled in from reference TRBV5-1 and TRBJ1-2): KAGVTQTPRYLIKTRGQQVTLSCSPISGHRSVSWYQQTPGQGLQFLFEYFSETQRNKGNFPGRFSGRQFSNSRSEMNVSTLELGDSALYLCASSSRTGAGYGYTFGSGTRLTVV.

The V call is TRBV12-5, the J call TRBJ2-7, with no clear D. V was clipped by 6 bases and J by 7 bases, with 19 bases between them. Germline V CDR1 and CDR2: LGHNT, FRNRAP. This CDR3 spans 14 amino acids. CDR3 residues: CASGRRSPGREQYF. The DNA for the CDR3 is TGTGCTAGTGGACGTCGGAGTCCGGGTCGGGAGCAGTACTTC.

The V call is TRBV25-1, the J call TRBJ1-1, with D possibly TRBD1 on 6 matching bases. Looked up from germline, CDR1 is MGHDK and CDR2 is SYGVNS. Deletions cut 6 bases from V and 3 bases from J, with 8 bases between. CDR3 length equals 12 residues. CDR3 DNA: TGTGCCAGCAGGGGGGCGTACACTGAAGCTTTCTTT. Translated: CASRGAYTEAFF.

This chain uses TRBV5-1 with TRBJ2-5; 16 bases map to TRBD2. The CDR3 is made up of 18 amino acids. Germline V gives CDR1 SGHRS, CDR2 YFSETQ. Trimming removed 4 bases from V and 6 bases from J; junction bases left unmatched: 12. The CDR3 here is CASSTAGTSGGASKTQYF. As DNA, the CDR3 is TGCGCCAGCAGCACGGCCGGGACTAGCGGGGGGGCATCGAAGACCCAGTACTTC.

CDR3 loop: CASSQEVAATYEQYF. CDR3 nucleotides: TGCGCCAGCAGCCAAGAAGTCGCAGCGACTTACGAGCAGTACTTC. The chain employs TRBV4-1 and TRBJ2-7, with D unresolved. The length of the CDR3 is 15 residues. The V gene lost 0 bases and the J gene lost 4 bases, with 13 bases spanning the gap. From germline, CDR1 is MGHRA and CDR2 YSYEKL.

The chain joins TRBV4-1 to TRBJ2-1; 16 bases are shared with TRBD2. V trimming: 4 bases; J trimming: 8 bases; junction bases outside the gene matches: 5. The CDR3 length is 16 residues. Per the germline V gene, CDR1 is MGHRA and CDR2 is YSYEKL. CDR3 sequence reads: CASSRGLAGGLDEQFF. In DNA, the CDR3 is TGCGCCAGCAGCCGGGGACTAGCGGGAGGGCTCGATGAGCAGTTCTTC.

This clone came up once. The genes are TRBV4-1 and TRBJ1-1; D not certain. Trimming pared 1 base from V and 11 bases from J, leaving 17 bases between. From germline, CDR1 is MGHRA and CDR2 YSYEKL. The CDR3 spans 14 residues. The CDR3 nucleotides read TGCGCCAGCAGCCAAGTACAGAGGGCGGAAAAGGCTTTCTTT. The encoded protein is CASSQVQRAEKAFF.

The chain is built from TRBV7-3 and TRBJ1-1; the D gene is possibly TRBD1 (5 bases). V lost 0 bases to trimming and J lost 1 base, with 12 bases between them. CDR3 length equals 16 residues. Germline lookup yields CDR1 SGHTA and CDR2 FQGTGA. CDR3 bases: TGTGCCAGCAGCTTAACAGGGGCCCGTCGGAACACTGAAGCTTTCTTT. It encodes CASSLTGARRNTEAFF. Full variable domain (remainder filled in from reference TRBV7-3 and TRBJ1-1): GAGVSQTPSNKVTEKGKYVELRCDPISGHTALYWYRQSLGQGPEFLIYFQGTGAADDSGLPNDRFFAVRPEGSVSTLKIQRTERGDSAVYLCASSLTGARRNTEAFFGQGTRLTVV.

The chain recombines TRBV5-5 with TRBJ1-2; D is unclear. The germline V and J ends were trimmed by 3 bases and 0 bases, with 12 bases remaining between them. CDR1 SGHKS and CDR2 YYEKEE come from the germline V gene (reference sequence). The CDR3 extends over 15 amino acids. This CDR3 is CASSWNTGTNYGYTF. CDR3 nucleotide sequence: TGTGCCAGCAGCTGGAATACCGGGACTAACTATGGCTACACCTTC.

Turning to this clone: Other DNA sequences within the sample encode an identical CDR3. The J gene is TRBJ2-7, the V gene TRBV7-9; tentatively, D is TRBD1 (6 bases). In germline, CDR1 is SEHNR, CDR2 FQNEAQ (reference sequence). The CDR3 has 13 residues. V lost 3 bases and J lost 0, with 6 bases in between. The CDR3 sequence is CASSLDSSYEQYF. For the CDR3, the DNA is TGTGCCAGCAGCTTGGACAGCTCCTACGAGCAGTACTTC.

This sequence joins TRBV2 and TRBJ2-3, with a tentative D call TRBD2 (5 bases). Germline V gene sequence: CDR1 SNHLY, CDR2 FYNNEI. Trimming shortened V by 1 base and J by 10 bases, and 9 bases separated the two germline ends. The CDR3 consists of 12 residues. CDR3 nucleotide sequence: TGTGCCAGCAGTGAAGTCGGGGTTCCGCAGTATTTT. This gives the protein CASSEVGVPQYF.

The rearrangement joins TRBV11-2 to TRBJ2-5, with 12 bases lining up with TRBD2. The J segment lost 5 bases and the V segment lost 5 bases, leaving 6 bases of the junction unmatched. Germline values: CDR1 SGHAT, CDR2 FQNNGV. The CDR3 runs to 15 residues. CDR3 DNA: TGTGCCAGCAGCCTGCAACTAGCGGGGGGTGAGACCCAGTACTTC. Protein product: CASSLQLAGGETQYF.

The chain has TRBV9 and TRBJ1-2; 8 nucleotides agree with TRBD1. The CDR3 spans 13 residues. V lost 5 bases to trimming and J lost 6 bases; unmatched junction nucleotides: 6. From germline, CDR1 is SGDLS and CDR2 YYNGEE. Here the CDR3 reads CASREQGGDGYTF. The CDR3 DNA follows: TGTGCCAGCAGAGAACAGGGGGGAGATGGCTACACCTTC.

The chain uses TRBV6-1 and TRBJ1-2, with TRBD1 identical over 9 bases. Germline CDR1 and CDR2: MNHNS and SASEGT. Trimming removed 3 bases from V and 3 bases from J; junction bases left unmatched: 2. The CDR3 loop spans 14 amino acids. As DNA, the CDR3 is TGTGCCAGCAGTGATACAGGGGGCTACTATGGCTACACCTTC. Translation: CASSDTGGYYGYTF.

This clone was found once. The genes are TRBV7-2 and TRBJ1-2; D ambiguous. Germline V lookup: CDR1 SGHTA, CDR2 FQGNSA. The CDR3 covers 13 residues. Deletions cut 3 bases from V and 7 bases from J, with 12 bases between. CDR3 loop: CASSLELRGGYTF. The CDR3 nucleotides read TGTGCCAGCAGCTTGGAACTAAGAGGTGGCTACACCTTC.

The rearrangement uses TRBV5-6 and TRBJ2-1, with 7 bases fitting TRBD2. This CDR3 comprises 16 residues. CDR1 and CDR2 from the germline V gene are SGHDT and YYEEEE. V lost 2 bases to trimming and J lost 4 bases; unmatched junction nucleotides: 9. The CDR3 coding sequence is TGTGCCAGCAGCTTTTATGGAGCGGGATTTTACAATGAGCAGTTCTTC. Translation: CASSFYGAGFYNEQFF.

The J gene is TRBJ1-2, the V gene TRBV19; D perhaps matches TRBD1 (6 bases). CDR3 length: 14 residues. Germline loops: CDR1 LNHDA, CDR2 SQIVND (reference sequence). Trimming pared 3 bases from V and 4 bases from J, leaving 12 bases between. The chain's CDR3 is CASSMAGVGYGYTF. The CDR3 DNA reads as TGTGCCAGTAGTATGGCAGGGGTTGGCTATGGCTACACCTTC.

The chain has TRBV27 and TRBJ1-4; possible D gene TRBD1, 6 bases. The CDR3 spans 14 residues. The germline CDR1 and CDR2 sequences are MNHEY and SMNVEV (reference sequence). Trimming took off 6 bases at V and 5 bases at J, with 13 bases between the two ends. The DNA for the CDR3 is TGTGCCAGCAGCCTAACAGGGCCCAATGAAAAACTGTTTTTT. Protein product: CASSLTGPNEKLFF.

The chain is built from TRBV27 and TRBJ1-2, with no clear D. Trimming cost V 3 bases and J 5 bases, with 10 bases left between them. The germline CDR1 and CDR2 sequences are MNHEY and SMNVEV (reference sequence). This CDR3 comprises 13 residues. CDR3 amino acids: CASSLASGYGYTF. The CDR3 DNA reads TGTGCCAGCAGTTTGGCTTCGGGATATGGCTACACCTTC.

This chain connects TRBV19 to TRBJ1-2, with 7 bases lining up with TRBD1. Germline CDR1 reads LNHDA; CDR2 reads SQIVND (reference sequence). V trimming: 3 bases; J trimming: 4 bases; junction bases outside the gene matches: 5. This CDR3 spans 14 amino acids. CDR3 DNA: TGTGCCAGTAGTATGGTTACAGGGGCCTATGGCTACACCTTC. This encodes CASSMVTGAYGYTF. Complete variable domain (other parts from reference TRBV19 and TRBJ1-2): DGGITQSPKYLFRKEGQNVTLSCEQNLNHDAMYWYRQDPGQGLRLIYYSQIVNDFQKGDIAEGYSVSREKKESFPLTVTSAQKNPTAFYLCASSMVTGAYGYTFGSGTRLTVV.

The V gene is TRBV19, the J gene TRBJ2-6, with 7 bases identical to TRBD1. The CDR3 loop spans 15 amino acids. The germline V gene has CDR1 LNHDA and CDR2 SQIVND (reference sequence). V gave up 9 bases and J gave up 4 bases; unmatched junction bases: 9. In nucleotides, the CDR3 is TGTGCCAGCTCAGACAGGGCCTCCGGGGCCAACGTCCTGACTTTC. Amino acids: CASSDRASGANVLTF. The full variable domain, with the rest looked up from reference TRBV19 and TRBJ2-6, is DGGITQSPKYLFRKEGQNVTLSCEQNLNHDAMYWYRQDPGQGLRLIYYSQIVNDFQKGDIAEGYSVSREKKESFPLTVTSAQKNPTAFYLCASSDRASGANVLTFGAGSRLTVL.

A few counts support this clone. The genes are TRBV10-1 and TRBJ1-1; no firm D call. CDR3 length equals 13 residues. CDR1 and CDR2 (germline): WNHNN, SYGVQD (reference sequence). With 2 bases removed from V and 4 bases from J, the gap between germline ends came to 8 bases. CDR3 loop: CASSEGWSTEAFF. As DNA, the CDR3 is TGCGCCAGCAGTGAGGGTTGGAGCACTGAAGCTTTCTTT.

The rearrangement uses TRBV29-1 and TRBJ2-1; TRBD2 aligns across 9 bases. CDR1 and CDR2 (germline): SQVTM, ANQGSEA. V lost 3 bases and J lost 4; bases outside the gene matches: 4. The CDR3 totals 14 residues. CDR3 in amino acids: CSVDMLAGYNEQFF. The CDR3 DNA is TGCAGCGTTGACATGCTAGCGGGGTACAATGAGCAGTTCTTC.

This chain links TRBV27 with TRBJ2-7; 7 nucleotides align to TRBD2. The germline V gene has CDR1 MNHEY and CDR2 SMNVEV (reference sequence). This CDR3 is built from 15 residues. V was pared by 2 bases and J by 2 bases, with 6 bases of the junction left unmatched. The CDR3 reads CASSLPGLGTYEQYF. In DNA, the CDR3 is TGTGCCAGCAGTTTACCAGGACTAGGAACCTACGAGCAGTACTTC.

The V gene is TRBV10-3, the J gene TRBJ1-1; 7 bases map to TRBD1. The germline CDR1 and CDR2 sequences are ENHRY and SYGVKD. This CDR3 contains 16 residues. Trimming took 3 bases from V and 0 from J; bases not matched to a gene: 7. The CDR3 here is CAISEFGTAMNTEAFF. The CDR3 nucleotides are TGTGCCATCAGTGAATTTGGGACAGCAATGAACACTGAAGCTTTCTTT.

This clone was seen a single time. The chain couples TRBV7-9 to TRBJ2-3; 10 bases align to TRBD2. With V trimmed by 2 bases and J by 6 bases, 5 bases remained unmatched. Germline values: CDR1 SEHNR, CDR2 FQNEAQ (reference sequence). There are 15 residues in the CDR3. The CDR3 DNA reads as TGTGCCAGCAGCTTATGGCCTAGCGGGAGCGATACGCAGTATTTT. Protein product: CASSLWPSGSDTQYF.